This TCR beta chain was identified during a study of shared clonotypes between healthy human individuals (TCRdb year 2020). For context, the study as a whole: The cohort comprised two women and three men aged 18 to 49 years. To increase sequencing depth and limit assay-specific biases, different laboratories used diverse techniques to prepare libraries and sequence TCR repertoires. For each donor, three plates each were used for CD4 naive and CD4 memory, two plates were used for CD8 naive, and one plate was used for CD8 memory. To estimate repertoire size and how much clonotypes are shared between individuals, the study performed deep sequencing of blood TCR repertoires from a handful of healthy adults. Between about 0.85 and 8.9 billion PBMCs per donor were obtained by leukapheresis. The paper's findings and limits, for the study overall: Naive subsets generally had larger estimated clonotype richness than memory subsets did. Pairwise subsampling indicated that sequencing depth was expected to affect the degree of clonotype sharing among donors. Sharing across several donors was observed for approximately 5% of naive CD4, under 4% of naive CD8, roughly 2.3% of memory CD4, and roughly 0.4% of memory CD8 clonotypes. Rarefaction of sorted-subset datasets indicated incomplete sequencing despite the large sequencing depth. Sampling was restricted to blood, and TCR repertoires in tissue are likely to differ from TCR repertoires in blood. Compared with non-shared clonotypes, the clonotypes found in all four sorted-subset donors had higher generation probabilities. The genetic and exposure-history diversity represented was limited by the small number of donors.

On this clone itself: Its antigen remains unidentified. Base-call qualities are not available, and no considerably larger clone is one nucleotide away.

V loses 5 bases of germline sequence and J loses 0 bases, and the interval between the two ends is 11 bases. The CDR3, cysteine through phenylalanine, is 13 amino acids long. The read is trimmed to its CDR3 DNA, 39 bases read in frame from base 1. The germline V gene specifies SQVTM as CDR1 and ANQGSEA as CDR2. CD8 naive samples were obtained by positive selection for CCR7 among CD45RO-negative cells, yielding a CD45RA+CCR7+ population from which TemRA cells were excluded. The donors were healthy, HIV-negative adults who had no recently reported acute infections or vaccinations. Every donor was a Caucasian adult living in Nashville, Tennessee, USA. After blood collection by leukapheresis, PBMCs were isolated using Ficoll-Histopaque density gradient centrifugation and then cryopreserved in the vapor phase of liquid nitrogen. Analytical flow cytometry was used to check the purity and quantity of each magnetically sorted T cell population. Genomic DNA was isolated from every sorted fraction and measured by UV absorbance on a Nanodrop 2000c.

TCR CDR3 regions were amplified from genomic DNA by multiplex PCR using the deep immunoSEQ assay. Genomic DNA extracted from each cell subset was distributed evenly over all wells of several immunoSEQ 96-well plates, and each plate served as one replicate. For sorted subsets, 150 to 200 ng genomic DNA, equal to tens of thousands of T cell genomes, was loaded into each replicate PCR. Purified libraries were quantified with a Qubit 3.0 fluorometer, sized on a Bioanalyzer 2100, and re-quantified with the KAPA Library Quantification kit. Each immunoSEQ 96-well plate was sequenced on its own single-read 150-cycle Illumina NextSeq 550 flow cell. The study's own analysis went as follows. Because the immunoSEQ output included only junctional sequences and no quality scores, the filtering could not be the same as the filtering used for full-length reads. Sequences were annotated with PyIR, a Python wrapper for IgBLAST v1.9, and V/J genes and CDR3 were assigned using IMGT germline references. Reads with weak V/J assignments (E-value above 1e-6), missing CDR3, stop codons, out-of-frame junctions, or ambiguous translated residues were removed. A V3J clonotype was defined by an identical inferred V gene, J gene, and CDR3 amino acid sequence. Percentage overlap between repertoires was calculated by dividing the number of shared unique clonotypes by the size of the smaller repertoire. Three approaches were used to assess repertoire richness: RTK rarefaction, the Chao1 estimator, and Recon v2.1 estimates of unobserved clonotypes. Generation probabilities were computed with OLGA for all TCRbeta clonotypes obtained by the gDNA method from a handful of donors. Imported from immuneACCESS, the table was reduced by TCRdb to in-frame sequences with V and J called. These copies leave out some clones; in studies compared against another copy, an unresolved V gene accounts for under half, and the cause of the remainder is not known. V, J and clone size are taken as reported in that table, and D and trimming were inferred from the DNA itself. This sample comprises millions of clones, more than 85% of them detected only once. The ten top clones hold under 2% of the sample.

The clonotype comes from a man aged 18 to 35 in good health. Some clones in this sample may be carry-over from other donors' samples. The rearranged chain carries TRBV29-1 and TRBJ2-7; confidence is insufficient to name the D gene. The sequenced sample consisted of naive CD8+ T cells from PBMCs. In light of the paper, this sample's cell subset or site label describes: CD45RA+CCR7+. Here the CDR3 is given as CSVLLGSSYEQYF. The nucleotide sequence is TGCAGCGTTCTCCTGGGATCCTCCTACGAGCAGTACTTC.